These 27 T cell receptor beta chains were sequenced from one sample in a study of T cell repertoires in cytomegalovirus infection. TCRdb redid the calling of the reads with MiXCR, one entry per CDR3 protein. The sample yields about 460,000 distinct CDR3 sequences, about 11% seen once. The sequencing input was PBMCs. These receptors were taken from a human donor in good health (CMV status not recorded). Some clones in this sample may be carry-over from other donors' samples.

This clonotype was seen a handful of times. DNA of the CDR3: TGTGCCAGCGCCTGGGGGGGGGCGGCAGGGGGGAGTGGATACAATGAGCAGTTCTTC. Its protein product is CASAWGGAAGGSGYNEQFF. The chain uses TRBV7-8 and TRBJ2-1; the D gene could be TRBD1 or TRBD2 (7 bases each). The CDR3 totals 19 residues. V shed 8 bases and J shed 4 bases, with 30 bases lying between them. The germline gives CDR1 SGHVS, CDR2 FQNEAQ.

This clonotype occurred many times. V is TRBV25-1 and J is TRBJ2-7; 10 bases match TRBD2. The V segment lost 6 bases and the J segment 3 bases; nucleotides outside the gene matches: 8. Germline-derived CDR1 and CDR2 are MGHDK and SYGVNS. The CDR3 spans 15 residues. The CDR3 bases are TGTGCCAGCAGCGATAAGTCTAGCGGGGGCTACGAGCAGTACTTC. Its protein is CASSDKSSGGYEQYF.

This clonotype was recorded many times. V usage is TRBV28 and J usage is TRBJ2-5; tentatively, D is TRBD1 (6 bases). The CDR3 sequence is 12 residues long. V shed 7 bases and J shed 0 bases, with 6 bases lying between them. Per the germline V gene, CDR1 is MDHEN and CDR2 is SYDVKM. The CDR3 sequence is CASKGDQETQYF. CDR3 bases: TGTGCCAGCAAGGGGGACCAAGAGACCCAGTACTTC.

The chain joins TRBV7-9 to TRBJ2-5, with a weak D call TRBD1 (5 bases). Trimming cost V 1 base and J 3 bases, with 12 bases left between them. The germline V gene encodes CDR1 SEHNR and CDR2 FQNEAQ (reference sequence). CDR3 length equals 15 residues. In nucleotides, the CDR3 is TGTGCCAGCAGCTTAGGTGTTGCAGGGAAAGAGACCCAGTACTTC. Residues: CASSLGVAGKETQYF.

This clonotype appeared many times. The chain has TRBV28 and TRBJ1-5; a possible D gene is TRBD1 (5 bases). Per the germline V gene, CDR1 is MDHEN and CDR2 is SYDVKM. The germline V and J ends were trimmed by 6 bases and 6 bases, with 15 bases remaining between them. The CDR3 extends over 14 amino acids. The CDR3 reads CASRDSQGSQPQHF. The CDR3 coding sequence is TGTGCCAGCAGAGACTCCCAGGGTAGTCAGCCCCAGCATTTT.

In its sample, this clonotype was seen many times. This chain joins TRBV7-8 and TRBJ1-2, with no clear D. The CDR3 consists of 16 residues. Per the germline V gene, CDR1 is SGHVS and CDR2 is FQNEAQ. Deletions cut 1 base from V and 2 bases from J, with 14 bases between. CDR3 residues: CASSLVGGFQNYGYTF. In nucleotides, the CDR3 is TGTGCCAGCAGCTTAGTAGGCGGCTTCCAGAACTATGGCTACACCTTC.

This clonotype has at least ten counts. This sequence joins TRBV12-3 or TRBV12-4 and TRBJ1-2; no firm D call. Trimming stripped 6 bases from V and 4 bases from J, with 9 bases between. The CDR3 consists of 12 residues. The DNA for the CDR3 is TGTGCCAGCAGCGACACCTTCTATGGCTACACCTTC. It codes for CASSDTFYGYTF.

Note on this clonotype: A read error may explain this, as a much larger clone is one base away. The chain links TRBV2 to TRBJ2-1; the D gene is possibly TRBD1 (6 bases). Trimming shortened V by 4 bases and J by 6 bases, and 13 bases separated the two germline ends. CDR3 length: 14 residues. The V gene's germline CDR1 is SNHLY and CDR2 FYNNEI. CDR3 region: CASSGDRTTNEQFF. The CDR3 DNA reads TGTGCCAGCAGTGGAGACAGGACGACCAATGAGCAGTTCTTC.

The sample holds many counts of this clonotype. This chain's CDR3 is CASSLNPSYNEQFF. The DNA for the CDR3 is TGTGCCAGCAGCTTAAACCCCTCCTACAATGAGCAGTTCTTC. This chain joins TRBV7-6 and TRBJ2-1; D gene uncertain. The CDR3 totals 14 residues. Germline CDR1 is SGHVS and CDR2 is FNYEAQ. V lost 2 bases, J lost 0 bases, and 5 bases lay in between.

Ten or more counts support this clonotype. The J gene is TRBJ2-7, the V gene TRBV27; TRBD2 agrees at 9 bases. The germline gives CDR1 MNHEY, CDR2 SMNVEV (reference sequence). The CDR3 loop spans 15 amino acids. The J segment lost 3 bases and the V segment lost 3 bases, leaving 6 bases of the junction unmatched. The CDR3 spells CASSLMASGIYEQYF. CDR3 bases: TGTGCCAGCAGTTTGATGGCTAGCGGGATCTACGAGCAGTACTTC.

This clonotype has ten or more counts. V and J are TRBV6-1 and TRBJ2-3, with 9 bases aligning to TRBD2. This CDR3 comprises 14 residues. CDR1 MNHNS and CDR2 SASEGT come from the germline V gene. Losses at the gene ends were 10 bases for V and 2 bases for J; bases not matched to a gene: 7. Written as DNA, the CDR3 is TGTGCCATCAAGACTAGCGGACACACAGATACGCAGTATTTT. Its translation is CAIKTSGHTDTQYF.

The V call is TRBV5-1, the J call TRBJ2-7; 11 bases map to TRBD2. CDR1 and CDR2 (germline): SGHRS, YFSETQ. The CDR3 covers 17 residues. With 0 bases clipped from V and 1 base from J, the junction kept 6 bases outside the gene matches. The CDR3 is CASSLGTGLAASYEQYF. For the CDR3, the DNA is TGCGCCAGCAGCTTGGGGACGGGACTAGCGGCTTCCTACGAGCAGTACTTC.

This clonotype has a count of ten or more. The chain combines TRBV2 with TRBJ2-2; maybe TRBD2 (6 bases). The germline V gene encodes CDR1 SNHLY and CDR2 FYNNEI. V dropped 7 bases and J dropped 4 bases, with 19 bases sitting between them. This CDR3 has 16 residues. The CDR3, as DNA: TGTGCCAGCACCCCCACGGAGGGGTCGGGCACCGGGGAGCTGTTTTTT. It is translated as CASTPTEGSGTGELFF.

This chain connects TRBV12-3 or TRBV12-4 to TRBJ2-7, with 7 bases aligning to TRBD2. The V gene end was trimmed by 9 bases and the J gene end by 9 bases; junction bases not matched to a gene: 17. The CDR3 contains 14 residues. The CDR3 is CASSTGTNPTRQYF. The CDR3 nucleotides read TGTGCCAGTTCGACCGGGACTAACCCTACGAGGCAGTACTTC.

The table lists this clonotype with many counts. The rearrangement joins TRBV12-3 or TRBV12-4 to TRBJ2-1; TRBD1 agrees at 9 bases. With 6 bases clipped from V and 7 bases from J, the junction kept 10 bases outside the gene matches. This CDR3 has 15 amino acids. The CDR3 protein is CASRDTGGAGNEQFF. CDR3 DNA: TGTGCCAGCAGGGACACAGGGGGCGCTGGGAATGAGCAGTTCTTC.

This clonotype has a handful of counts. The CDR3 nucleotides read TGCAGTGCGGTTGACAGGACGGGCCCCCAAAACATTCAGTACTTC. As protein: CSAVDRTGPQNIQYF. The chain couples TRBV20-1 to TRBJ2-4, with D possibly TRBD1 on 6 matching bases. Germline V gives CDR1 DFQATT, CDR2 SNEGSKA (reference sequence). The ends were cut back, 6 bases at V and 5 bases at J, with 20 bases in the middle. This CDR3 is built from 15 residues.

This clonotype was counted ten times or more. The chain links TRBV23-1 to TRBJ2-4; D unclear. TRBV23-1 belongs to the ORF category, with a function that is uncertain. Trimming cost V 1 base and J 9 bases, with 19 bases left between them. The CDR3 loop spans 16 amino acids. The CDR3 bases are TGCGCCAGCAGTCAATTTGGCCCGGAGTCGGATACCATTCAGTACTTC. Translating it yields CASSQFGPESDTIQYF.

The genes are TRBV6-8 and TRBJ2-5; D is perhaps TRBD1 (5 bases). Germline CDR1 and CDR2: MNHGY and SAAAGT. This CDR3 is 13 amino acids long. V lost 6 bases to trimming and J lost 4 bases, with 12 bases between them. CDR3 protein: CASSRTPLETQYF. CDR3 coding DNA: TGTGCCAGCAGCAGGACACCTCTAGAGACCCAGTACTTC.

This clonotype came up many times. This sequence joins TRBV7-9 and TRBJ2-7; TRBD2 is a possible D gene (6 bases). The germline V gene encodes CDR1 SEHNR and CDR2 FQNEAQ (reference sequence). V lost 2 bases and J 10 bases, leaving 15 bases between the germline ends. CDR3 length: 13 residues. The DNA for the CDR3 is TGTGCCAGCAGCTTAAACCCTAGCGTTCTTCAGTACTTC. Amino acids: CASSLNPSVLQYF.

This clonotype was detected a few times. This rearrangement joins TRBV28 to TRBJ1-3; D perhaps matches TRBD1 (6 bases). CDR3 size: 13 residues. CDR1 is MDHEN, CDR2 SYDVKM, per germline. V lost 6 bases and J 7 bases, leaving 13 bases between the germline ends. CDR3 sequence: CASSQDSRNTIYF. The CDR3, as DNA: TGTGCCAGCAGCCAGGACAGCCGGAACACCATATATTTT.

The chain uses TRBV6-6 and TRBJ1-1, with D possibly matching TRBD1 (6 bases). Trimming pared 0 bases from V and 6 bases from J, leaving 14 bases between. The CDR3 runs 15 residues. CDR1 is MNHNY, CDR2 SVGAGI, per germline (reference sequence). This chain's CDR3 is CASSYSGGDGAEAFF. As DNA, the CDR3 is TGTGCCAGCAGTTACTCAGGGGGGGATGGGGCTGAAGCTTTCTTT.

In its sample, this clonotype was seen once. The chain employs TRBV27 and TRBJ1-1; 8 bases are shared with TRBD1. The germline gives CDR1 MNHEY, CDR2 SMNVEV (reference sequence). The ends lost 0 bases at V and 5 bases at J; junction bases unmatched: 14. The CDR3 is 18 residues long. The CDR3 region has the DNA TGTGCCAGCAGTTTATCGTTTTGGGGCAGGGGGCAAGTGACTGAAGCTTTCTTT. Its translation: CASSLSFWGRGQVTEAFF.

This clonotype was counted between two and nine times. The chain couples TRBV7-3 to TRBJ2-5; 8 nucleotides line up with TRBD1. The CDR3 covers 15 residues. Trimming removed 4 bases from V and 5 bases from J; junction bases left unmatched: 9. Germline loops: CDR1 SGHTA, CDR2 FQGTGA. The CDR3 DNA reads as TGTGCCAGCAGCTCGAGGACAGGGATCGGGGAGACCCAGTACTTC. Its protein product is CASSSRTGIGETQYF.

There are a few counts of this clonotype. This chain joins TRBV27 and TRBJ2-6; 11 bases map to TRBD1. Germline V gives CDR1 MNHEY, CDR2 SMNVEV (reference sequence). After removal of 6 bases from V and 2 bases from J, the junction contained 6 bases not matched to a gene. This CDR3 contains 17 residues. CDR3 DNA sequence: TGTGCCAGCAGACTGGACAGGGGGCAAGCTGGGGCCAACGTCCTGACTTTC. This sequence encodes CASRLDRGQAGANVLTF.

This chain connects TRBV28 to TRBJ2-1, with no clear D. From germline, CDR1 is MDHEN and CDR2 SYDVKM. This CDR3 comprises 12 residues. The ends were cut back, 6 bases at V and 12 bases at J, with 15 bases in the middle. CDR3 loop: CASSSRPTGQFF. CDR3 in DNA: TGTGCCAGCAGCTCCCGCCCCACCGGGCAGTTCTTC.

This clonotype has at least ten counts. The chain carries TRBV7-9 and TRBJ2-1; 10 bases match TRBD2. The CDR3 contains 18 residues. J gave up 4 bases and V 5 bases, and 14 bases lay outside the gene matches. The germline CDR1 and CDR2 sequences are SEHNR and FQNEAQ (reference sequence). The CDR3, as DNA: TGTGCCAGCAGCCTAGTGGCAAATGGACTAGCGGAATACAATGAGCAGTTCTTC. Translated: CASSLVANGLAEYNEQFF. Using reference TRBV7-9 and TRBJ2-1 for the parts outside the CDR3, the full variable domain is DTGVSQNPRHKITKRGQNVTFRCDPISEHNRLYWYRQTLGQGPEFLTYFQNEAQLEKSRLLSDRFSAERPKGSFSTLEIQRTEQGDSAMYLCASSLVANGLAEYNEQFFGPGTRLTVL.

This clonotype has ten or more counts. The chain joins TRBV12-3 or TRBV12-4 to TRBJ2-1, with D unclear. The V and J ends lost 7 bases and 2 bases respectively, with 12 bases between them. The CDR3 totals 14 residues. CDR3 region: CASIDLQTYNEQFF. The CDR3 DNA reads TGTGCCAGCATTGACCTCCAAACCTACAATGAGCAGTTCTTC.